This TCR beta chain stems from a study of blood T cell repertoires in COVID-19. Background on the study: Samples of COVID-19 (acute and convalescent) were obtained from the United States, Italy and Spain. Nucleic acid was either cDNA or gDNA, and it came from T cells, B-cell-depleted T cells, or PBMCs.

Participants, about 18 to 90 years old, spanned under 25 US areas. Recovered status in Cohort 3 required two negative PCRs, clearance, or symptom resolution. Produced via immunoSEQ multiplex PCR; TCRdb's table is partial and in-frame only. The sample lists fewer than 350,000 clones, roughly 85% occurring once. The sequence was obtained from a woman between 45 and 60 years old who had recovered from COVID-19. The sample was PBMCs or T cells enriched from blood (not recorded which).

CDR3 protein: CASSIRGGYVQETQYF. The CDR3 coding sequence is TGTGCCAGCAGCATTAGGGGAGGGTATGTGCAGGAGACCCAGTACTTC. This rearrangement joins TRBV7-8 to TRBJ2-5, with 7 bases lining up with TRBD2. CDR1 SGHVS and CDR2 FQNEAQ come from the germline V gene. J was trimmed by 5 bases and V by 5 bases; bases with no gene match: 14. The CDR3 totals 16 residues.